The 32 T cell receptor beta chains below come from one sample, sequenced in a study of T cells in localized non-small cell lung cancer. Generated by immunoSEQ multiplex PCR, the TCRdb table keeps only in-frame clones and is missing some. Of approximately 2,800 clones in the sample, about 24% are singletons; the top ten hold 20% to 30%. Material: lung tumor tissue, obtained before any cancer treatment. The receptors shown here come from a woman between 35 and 70 years old with stage I lung adenocarcinoma.

This clone has more than one count but fewer than ten. The V gene is TRBV11-3, the J gene TRBJ2-2; the D is unclear. Germline values: CDR1 SGHNT, CDR2 YENEEA. The CDR3 contains 14 residues. Deletions cut 6 bases from V and 1 base from J, with 9 bases between. CDR3 loop: CASSVPGNTGELFF. DNA for the CDR3: TGTGCCAGCAGTGTACCGGGGAACACCGGGGAGCTGTTTTTT.

Relative to its sample, this clone is large. The gene calls are TRBV11-3 and TRBJ2-5; either TRBD1 or TRBD2 may fit D (6 bases each). The CDR3 sequence is 18 residues long. Trimming cost V 4 bases and J 1 base, with 22 bases left between them. Germline CDR1 reads SGHNT; CDR2 reads YENEEA. In DNA, the CDR3 is TGTGCCAGCAGCTCCCCCGGACGGGGGCACGGTCCCCAAGAGACCCAGTACTTC. It is translated as CASSSPGRGHGPQETQYF.

The V and J genes are TRBV29-1 and TRBJ2-3; the D gene could be TRBD1 or TRBD2 (5 bases each). CDR1 SQVTM and CDR2 ANQGSEA come from the germline V gene. V was cut by 5 bases and J by 1 base, with 10 bases left in between. The length of the CDR3 is 13 residues. This chain's CDR3 is CSVSVGGTDTQYF. For the CDR3, the DNA is TGCAGCGTTTCAGTGGGGGGCACAGATACGCAGTATTTT.

The chain has TRBV11-3 and TRBJ2-2; tentatively, D is TRBD2 (5 bases). CDR3 length equals 15 residues. Trimming removed 3 bases at V and 6 bases at J, with 14 bases between. Germline CDR1 SGHNT, CDR2 YENEEA. The chain's CDR3 is CASSFGGPRAGELFF. The CDR3 DNA sequence: TGTGCCAGCAGCTTCGGCGGGCCTCGCGCCGGGGAGCTGTTTTTT.

Only a few counts were recorded for this clone. The rearrangement uses TRBV29-1 and TRBJ2-3; perhaps TRBD2 as D (6 bases). The germline V gene has CDR1 SQVTM and CDR2 ANQGSEA. Trimming took off 4 bases at V and 1 base at J, with 9 bases between the two ends. The CDR3 spans 13 residues. For the CDR3, the DNA is TGCAGCGTTGCGCCGGGGGGCACAGATACGCAGTATTTT. Translation gives CSVAPGGTDTQYF.

The chain combines TRBV6-8 with TRBJ1-6, with 7 bases identical to TRBD1. Germline loops: CDR1 MNHGY, CDR2 SAAAGT. Germline trimming cut 6 bases from V and 6 bases from J; bases unmatched to any gene: 5. CDR3 length equals 14 residues. As DNA, the CDR3 is TGTGCCAGCAGGAGACAGGGAACTAATTCACCCCTCCACTTT. Translated: CASRRQGTNSPLHF.

V gene TRBV11-3 combines with J gene TRBJ2-2; D is uncertain. The CDR3 length is 14 residues. Germline-derived CDR1 and CDR2 are SGHNT and YENEEA. V gave up 3 bases and J gave up 2 bases, with 7 bases separating them. Written as DNA, the CDR3 is TGTGCCAGCAGCTTTACTACCAACACCGGGGAGCTGTTTTTT. Translation gives CASSFTTNTGELFF.

The V call is TRBV11-3, the J call TRBJ2-4, with D unresolved. V lost 0 bases to trimming and J lost 0 bases, with 9 bases between them. The germline V gene has CDR1 SGHNT and CDR2 YENEEA. The CDR3 sequence is 16 residues long. The CDR3 DNA reads as TGTGCCAGCAGCTTAGAAAGGAGAATAGCCAAAAACATTCAGTACTTC. Amino acid sequence: CASSLERRIAKNIQYF. The full variable domain, rest sourced from reference TRBV11-3 and TRBJ2-4, is EAGVVQSPRYKIIEKKQPVAFWCNPISGHNTLYWYLQNLGQGPELLIRYENEEAVDDSQLPKDRFSAERLKGVDSTLKIQPAELGDSAVYLCASSLERRIAKNIQYFGAGTRLSVL.

This clone is medium-sized by share. This rearrangement joins TRBV6-8 to TRBJ2-7, with a weak D call TRBD1 (8 bases). This CDR3 contains 15 residues. Trimming shortened V by 6 bases and J by 1 base, and 16 bases separated the two germline ends. CDR1 is MNHGY, CDR2 SAAAGT, per germline. Written as DNA, the CDR3 is TGTGCCAGCAGACGACTACAGGGGGGGTCCTACGAGCAGTACTTC. It encodes CASRRLQGGSYEQYF.

The J gene is TRBJ1-2, the V gene TRBV30; 12 bases are shared with TRBD1. The CDR3 loop spans 16 amino acids. Germline assignment: CDR1 GTSNPN and CDR2 SVGIG (reference sequence). The V gene end was trimmed by 0 bases and the J gene end by 5 bases; junction bases not matched to a gene: 7. The CDR3 bases are TGTGCCTGGAGTGTACCCGGGACAGGGGGCGGGTATGGCTACACCTTC. Encoded protein: CAWSVPGTGGGYGYTF. The whole variable domain, filled in from reference TRBV30 and TRBJ1-2, reads SQTIHQWPATLVQPVGSPLSLECTVEGTSNPNLYWYRQAAGRGLQLLFYSVGIGQISSEVPQNLSASRPQDRQFILSSKKLLLSDSGFYLCAWSVPGTGGGYGYTFGSGTRLTVV.

This chain joins TRBV5-1 and TRBJ2-1; TRBD1 agrees at 9 bases. Germline CDR1 and CDR2: SGHRS and YFSETQ. V dropped 5 bases and J dropped 2; count of bases not matched to a gene: 5. The CDR3 spans 15 residues. CDR3 DNA: TGCGCCAGCAGGCCGGGACAGGGAACCTACAATGAGCAGTTCTTC. Translating it yields CASRPGQGTYNEQFF.

This clone was seen a handful of times. The chain joins TRBV29-1 to TRBJ2-3; tentative D call: TRBD2 (6 bases). CDR1 and CDR2 (germline): SQVTM, ANQGSEA. The germline V and J ends were trimmed by 6 bases and 4 bases, with 11 bases remaining between them. CDR3 size: 12 residues. The CDR3 DNA reads TGCAGCGTACTAGCAGCCCCAGATACGCAGTATTTT. Its translation is CSVLAAPDTQYF.

This clone was counted only a few times. The V and J genes are TRBV29-1 and TRBJ1-3, with D possibly TRBD1 on 5 matching bases. CDR3 length: 14 residues. With 5 bases removed from V and 1 base from J, the gap between germline ends came to 12 bases. The germline gives CDR1 SQVTM, CDR2 ANQGSEA. In nucleotides, the CDR3 is TGCAGCGTTTCTATCGGGGGATCTGGAAACACCATATATTTT. Encoded protein: CSVSIGGSGNTIYF.

This clone was seen more than once but under ten times. CDR3 in DNA: TGTGCCTGGAGTGAATTTTTAGCGGGGGGGCAAGAGACCCAGTACTTC. This encodes CAWSEFLAGGQETQYF. The rearrangement links TRBV30 to TRBJ2-5; 11 nucleotides line up with TRBD2. The CDR3 runs 16 residues. Losses at the gene ends were 1 base for V and 2 bases for J; bases not matched to a gene: 6. Per germline, CDR1 GTSNPN and CDR2 SVGIG (reference sequence).

In this sample, this clone turned up a few times. The chain joins TRBV15 to TRBJ1-4, with D unclear. There are 15 residues in the CDR3. From germline, CDR1 is LNHNV and CDR2 YYDKDF (reference sequence). Trimming took 0 bases from V and 2 from J, leaving 7 bases between them. CDR3 amino acids: CATSRDGRTNEKLFF. CDR3 sequence (DNA): TGTGCCACCAGCAGAGATGGCAGGACTAATGAAAAACTGTTTTTT. Complete variable domain (other parts from reference TRBV15 and TRBJ1-4): DAMVIQNPRYQVTQFGKPVTLSCSQTLNHNVMYWYQQKSSQAPKLLFHYYDKDFNNEADTPDNFQSRRPNTSFCFLDIRSPGLGDTAMYLCATSRDGRTNEKLFFGSGTQLSVL.

This clone was counted a few times. The chain has TRBV30 and TRBJ1-3, with a tentative D call TRBD1 (6 bases). The CDR3 extends over 16 amino acids. Germline-derived CDR1 and CDR2 are GTSNPN and SVGIG (reference sequence). Trimming removed 2 bases at V and 0 bases at J, with 14 bases between. The CDR3 region is CAWSLRGAASGNTIYF. In DNA, the CDR3 is TGTGCCTGGAGTTTGCGGGGGGCTGCCTCTGGAAACACCATATATTTT.

V gene TRBV5-8 combines with J gene TRBJ1-5; D is perhaps TRBD1 (6 bases). The CDR3 is made up of 13 amino acids. Trimming took 4 bases from V and 4 from J, leaving 9 bases between them. Germline CDR1 and CDR2: SGHTS and YDEGEE. In nucleotides, the CDR3 is TGTGCCAGCAGCCCCCAGGGGAATCAGCCCCAGCATTTT. Its protein is CASSPQGNQPQHF.

The chain combines TRBV7-4 with TRBJ1-2, with D possibly TRBD1 on 5 matching bases. CDR3 length equals 13 residues. Trimming left V 3 bases short and J 5 bases short, with 10 bases between. Germline CDR1 reads SGHVT; CDR2 reads SQSDAQ. The CDR3 loop is CASSFTGQYGYTF. CDR3 nucleotide sequence: TGTGCCAGCAGCTTCACGGGGCAGTATGGCTACACCTTC.

The table lists this clone with a few counts. The gene calls are TRBV19 and TRBJ1-1; D gene ambiguous. The CDR3 contains 13 residues. Trimming took 3 bases from V and 1 from J, leaving 6 bases between them. Germline V gene lookup returns CDR1 LNHDA and CDR2 SQIVND (reference sequence). CDR3 in DNA: TGTGCCAGTAGTATCCTTCAGAACACTGAAGCTTTCTTT. It specifies CASSILQNTEAFF. The full variable domain, its missing parts supplied by reference TRBV19 and TRBJ1-1, is DGGITQSPKYLFRKEGQNVTLSCEQNLNHDAMYWYRQDPGQGLRLIYYSQIVNDFQKGDIAEGYSVSREKKESFPLTVTSAQKNPTAFYLCASSILQNTEAFFGQGTRLTVV.

V is TRBV19 and J is TRBJ2-1; D is ambiguous. Trimming removed 3 bases at V and 0 bases at J, with 9 bases between. This CDR3 comprises 15 residues. Germline V gene lookup returns CDR1 LNHDA and CDR2 SQIVND (reference sequence). CDR3 residues: CASSIGQYSYNEQFF. The CDR3 nucleotides read TGTGCCAGTAGTATCGGGCAATACTCCTACAATGAGCAGTTCTTC.

This rearrangement joins TRBV15 to TRBJ1-1, with TRBD1 identical over 8 bases. The CDR3 extends over 16 amino acids. The V segment lost 5 bases and the J segment 0 bases; nucleotides outside the gene matches: 8. The V gene's germline CDR1 is LNHNV and CDR2 YYDKDF (reference sequence). CDR3 coding DNA: TGTGCCACCAGCCCCGGACAGGGCCTAATGAACACTGAAGCTTTCTTT. This encodes CATSPGQGLMNTEAFF.

The rearrangement joins TRBV11-3 to TRBJ2-7; 9 bases agree with TRBD2. With V trimmed by 5 bases and J by 5 bases, 13 bases remained unmatched. The CDR3 has 16 amino acids. The germline gives CDR1 SGHNT, CDR2 YENEEA. CDR3 sequence: CASSNGGGGVLHEQYF. The CDR3 DNA follows: TGTGCCAGCAGCAATGGAGGCGGGGGGGTTCTCCACGAGCAGTACTTC.

This clone turned up a few times. The J gene is TRBJ1-1, the V gene TRBV19, with a possible D match to TRBD1 (5 bases). CDR3 length: 15 residues. Germline loops: CDR1 LNHDA, CDR2 SQIVND (reference sequence). V lost 6 bases to trimming and J lost 0 bases, with 14 bases between them. CDR3 in DNA: TGTGCCAGTAGAAACGATCCAGGGTTGAACACTGAAGCTTTCTTT. This gives the protein CASRNDPGLNTEAFF.

The chain uses TRBV9 and TRBJ1-6, with D perhaps TRBD1 (5 bases). Germline values: CDR1 SGDLS, CDR2 YYNGEE. The V end lost 5 bases, the J end lost 8 bases, and 17 bases lay between the germline ends. The CDR3 sequence is 15 residues long. The DNA of the CDR3 is TGTGCCAGCAGTGAAATTGAGGGGCCTCATTCACCCCTCCACTTT. Translation gives CASSEIEGPHSPLHF. Variable domain in full (rest from reference TRBV9 and TRBJ1-6): DSGVTQTPKHLITATGQRVTLRCSPRSGDLSVYWYQQSLDQGLQFLIQYYNGEERAKGNILERFSAQQFPDLHSELNLSSLELGDSALYFCASSEIEGPHSPLHFGNGTRLTVT.

Concerning this clone: A read error may produce the germline difference seen at one junction end. The V and J genes are TRBV11-3 and TRBJ1-1; the D gene is possibly TRBD1 (6 bases). The germline V gene encodes CDR1 SGHNT and CDR2 YENEEA. The CDR3 runs to 16 residues. CDR3 sequence (DNA): TGTGCCAGCAGCTTAGGTCCAGTGGGGCGGGCCGCAGGGGTGGTCTTT. Translating gives CASSLGPVGRAAGVVF.

The CDR3 DNA sequence: TGTGCCAGCTCACCAGTTGGGGCAGGAGGGCGCAATGAGCAGTTCTTC. This gives the protein CASSPVGAGGRNEQFF. The gene calls are TRBV18 and TRBJ2-1, with D possibly being TRBD2 (6 bases). The germline CDR1 and CDR2 sequences are KGHSH and LQKENI. This CDR3 has 16 amino acids. Trimming left V 2 bases short and J 6 bases short, with 17 bases between.

The genes are TRBV8-2 and TRBJ1-2; TRBD1 is taken as the D call from the table, unchecked against the DNA. TRBV8-2 is an annotated pseudogene. The CDR3 is 15 residues long. CDR3 nucleotide sequence: TGTGCCAGCAGTGCCCCCGGACAGGGGTTGGGAGGCTACACCTTC. It yields the protein CASSAPGQGLGGYTF.

The chain uses TRBV10-3 and TRBJ1-1; D remains ambiguous. CDR1 ENHRY and CDR2 SYGVKD come from the germline V gene. V lost 2 bases to trimming and J lost 0 bases, with 7 bases between them. The CDR3 extends over 14 amino acids. CDR3 sequence reads: CAISEAAMNTEAFF. DNA of the CDR3: TGTGCCATCAGTGAGGCAGCCATGAACACTGAAGCTTTCTTT.

The sample holds a few counts of this clone. The chain has TRBV11-3 and TRBJ1-5, with 7 bases matching TRBD1. Unmatched junction bases numbered 7, after V lost 5 bases and J lost 0 bases. CDR1 is SGHNT and CDR2 is YENEEA in the germline V gene. This CDR3 is 16 amino acids long. The CDR3: CASSRRQGSSNQPQHF. The CDR3 nucleotides are TGTGCCAGCAGCCGCCGACAGGGATCTAGCAATCAGCCCCAGCATTTT.

J is TRBJ1-1 and V is TRBV6-8; D possibly corresponds to TRBD1 (5 bases). CDR3 length: 13 residues. Trimming shortened V by 6 bases and J by 3 bases, and 11 bases separated the two germline ends. The germline V gene encodes CDR1 MNHGY and CDR2 SAAAGT. The CDR3 coding sequence is TGTGCCAGCAGGTACACAGGTTACACTGAAGCTTTCTTT. Translation gives CASRYTGYTEAFF.

This clone is labeled medium-sized (0.01 to 0.1%). CDR3 nucleotides: TGTGCCAGCAGTTTTGACAGGGCTGGAAACACCATATATTTT. Translating it yields CASSFDRAGNTIYF. V and J are TRBV9 and TRBJ1-3; 7 nucleotides match TRBD1. Unmatched junction bases numbered 4, after V lost 5 bases and J lost 2 bases. CDR1 and CDR2 from the germline V gene are SGDLS and YYNGEE. CDR3 length: 14 amino acids.

In its sample, this clone was seen a few times. The rearrangement uses TRBV6-8 and TRBJ1-5; D call uncertain. The germline V and J ends were trimmed by 2 bases and 2 bases, with 10 bases remaining between them. The CDR3 is 15 residues long. Germline V gene data show CDR1 as MNHGY and CDR2 as SAAAGT. The CDR3 coding sequence is TGTGCCAGCAGTTACGGTGGCCGGGGCAATCAGCCCCAGCATTTT. Protein sequence: CASSYGGRGNQPQHF.